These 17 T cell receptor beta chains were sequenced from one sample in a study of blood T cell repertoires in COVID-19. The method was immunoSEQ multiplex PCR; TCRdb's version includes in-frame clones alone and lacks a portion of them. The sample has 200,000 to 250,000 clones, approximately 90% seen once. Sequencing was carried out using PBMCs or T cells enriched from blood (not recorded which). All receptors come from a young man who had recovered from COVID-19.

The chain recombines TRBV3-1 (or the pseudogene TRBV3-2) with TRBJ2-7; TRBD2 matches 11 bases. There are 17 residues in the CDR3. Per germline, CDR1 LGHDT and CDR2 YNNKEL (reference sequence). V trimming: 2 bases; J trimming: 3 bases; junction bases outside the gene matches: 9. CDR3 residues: CASSQRLTSGSFYEQYF. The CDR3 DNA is TGTGCCAGCAGCCAACGTTTAACTAGCGGGAGTTTCTACGAGCAGTACTTC.

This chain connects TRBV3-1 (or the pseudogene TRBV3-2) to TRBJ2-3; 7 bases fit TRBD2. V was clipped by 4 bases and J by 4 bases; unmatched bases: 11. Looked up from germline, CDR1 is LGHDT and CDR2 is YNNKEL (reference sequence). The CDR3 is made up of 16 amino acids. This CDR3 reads CASSPGLNLFSDTQYF. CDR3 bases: TGTGCCAGCAGCCCGGGACTAAATTTATTCTCAGATACGCAGTATTTT.

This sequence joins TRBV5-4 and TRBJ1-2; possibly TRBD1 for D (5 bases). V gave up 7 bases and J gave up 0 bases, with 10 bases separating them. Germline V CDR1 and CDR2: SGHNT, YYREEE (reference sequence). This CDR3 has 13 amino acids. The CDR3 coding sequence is TGTGCCAGCGGGGTGACAGCTAACTATGGCTACACCTTC. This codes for CASGVTANYGYTF.

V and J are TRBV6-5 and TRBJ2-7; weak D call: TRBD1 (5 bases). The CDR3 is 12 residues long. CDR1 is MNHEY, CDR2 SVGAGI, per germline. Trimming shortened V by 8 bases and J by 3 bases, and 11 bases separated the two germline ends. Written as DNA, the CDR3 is TGTGCCAGCCTGACAGTCCTCTACGAGCAGTACTTC. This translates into CASLTVLYEQYF.

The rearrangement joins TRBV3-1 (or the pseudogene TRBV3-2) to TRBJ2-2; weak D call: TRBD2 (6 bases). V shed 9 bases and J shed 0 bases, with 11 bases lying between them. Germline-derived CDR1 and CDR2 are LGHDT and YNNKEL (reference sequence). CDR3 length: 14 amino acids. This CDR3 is CASAGRTNTGELFF. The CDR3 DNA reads TGTGCCAGTGCGGGACGCACGAACACCGGGGAGCTGTTTTTT.

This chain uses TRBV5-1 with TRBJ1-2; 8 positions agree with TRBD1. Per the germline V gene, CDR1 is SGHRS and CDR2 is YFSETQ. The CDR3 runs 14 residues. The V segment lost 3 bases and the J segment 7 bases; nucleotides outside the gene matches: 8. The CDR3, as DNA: TGCGCCAGCAGCTCCGGAGGGCAGGGGGCTGGCTACACCTTC. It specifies CASSSGGQGAGYTF.

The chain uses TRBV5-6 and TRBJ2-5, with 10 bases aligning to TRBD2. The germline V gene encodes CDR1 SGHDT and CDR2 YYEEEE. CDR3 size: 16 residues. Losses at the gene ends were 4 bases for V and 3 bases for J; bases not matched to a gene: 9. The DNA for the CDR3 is TGTGCCAGCAGCCCGACCCTTCTAGCGGGGGAAGAGACCCAGTACTTC. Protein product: CASSPTLLAGEETQYF.

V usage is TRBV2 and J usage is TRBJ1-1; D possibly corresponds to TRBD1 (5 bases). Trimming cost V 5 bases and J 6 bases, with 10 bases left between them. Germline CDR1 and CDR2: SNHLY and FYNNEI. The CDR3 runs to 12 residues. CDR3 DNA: TGTGCCAGCAGTCAGGGAAGCCCTGAAGCTTTCTTT. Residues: CASSQGSPEAFF.

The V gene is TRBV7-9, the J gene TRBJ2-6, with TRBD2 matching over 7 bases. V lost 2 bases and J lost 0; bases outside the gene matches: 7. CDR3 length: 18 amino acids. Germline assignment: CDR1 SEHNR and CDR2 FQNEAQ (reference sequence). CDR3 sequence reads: CASSLSGGLSSGANVLTF. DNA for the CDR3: TGTGCCAGCAGCTTATCGGGGGGATTGAGCTCTGGGGCCAACGTCCTGACTTTC.

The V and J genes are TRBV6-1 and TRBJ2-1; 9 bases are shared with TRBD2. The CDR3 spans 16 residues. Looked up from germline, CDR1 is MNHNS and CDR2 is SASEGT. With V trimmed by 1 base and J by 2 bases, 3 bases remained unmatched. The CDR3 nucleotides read TGTGCCAGCAGTGAAGGACTAGCGGCCACCTACAATGAGCAGTTCTTC. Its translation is CASSEGLAATYNEQFF.

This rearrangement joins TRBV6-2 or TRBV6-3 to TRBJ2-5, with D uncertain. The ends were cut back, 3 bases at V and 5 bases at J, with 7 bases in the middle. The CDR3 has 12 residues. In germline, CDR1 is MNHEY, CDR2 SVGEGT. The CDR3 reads CASSYWRETQYF. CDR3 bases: TGTGCCAGCAGTTATTGGCGGGAGACCCAGTACTTC.

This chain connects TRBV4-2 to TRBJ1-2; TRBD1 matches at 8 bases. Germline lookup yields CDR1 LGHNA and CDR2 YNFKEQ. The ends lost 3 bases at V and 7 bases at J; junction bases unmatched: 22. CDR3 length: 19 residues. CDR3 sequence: CASSHPGTGHLRGSGGYTF. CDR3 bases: TGTGCCAGCAGCCATCCAGGGACAGGACACTTGAGGGGGAGTGGTGGCTACACCTTC.

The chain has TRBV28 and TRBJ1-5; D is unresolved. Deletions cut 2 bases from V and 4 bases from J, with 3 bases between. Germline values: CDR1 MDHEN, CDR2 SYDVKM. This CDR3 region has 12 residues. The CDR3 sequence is CASSLPNQPQHF. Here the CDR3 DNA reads TGTGCCAGCAGTTTACCGAATCAGCCCCAGCATTTT.

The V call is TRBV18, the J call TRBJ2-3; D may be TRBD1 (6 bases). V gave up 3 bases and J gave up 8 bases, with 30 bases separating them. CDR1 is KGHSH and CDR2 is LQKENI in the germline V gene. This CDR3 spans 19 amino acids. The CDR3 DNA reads TGTGCCAGCTCACCGGGTCCTCGGGACAAATTTCCCCATGATAGTACGCAGTATTTT. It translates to CASSPGPRDKFPHDSTQYF.

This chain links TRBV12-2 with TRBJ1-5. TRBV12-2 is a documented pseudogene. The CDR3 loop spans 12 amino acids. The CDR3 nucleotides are TGTGCAAGTCGTAATAGCAATCAGCCCCAGCATTTT. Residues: CASRNSNQPQHF.

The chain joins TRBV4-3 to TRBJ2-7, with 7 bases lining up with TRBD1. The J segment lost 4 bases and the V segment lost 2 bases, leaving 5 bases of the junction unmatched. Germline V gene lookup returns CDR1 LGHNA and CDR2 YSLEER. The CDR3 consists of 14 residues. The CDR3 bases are TGCGCCAGCAGCCAAAACAGGGGTAAATACGAGCAGTACTTC. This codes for CASSQNRGKYEQYF.

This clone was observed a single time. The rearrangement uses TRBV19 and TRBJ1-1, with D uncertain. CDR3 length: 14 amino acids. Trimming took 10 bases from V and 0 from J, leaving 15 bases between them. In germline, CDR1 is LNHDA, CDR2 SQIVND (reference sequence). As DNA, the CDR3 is TGTGCCACCGCGCCCGGGAGCTTGAACACTGAAGCTTTCTTT. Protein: CATAPGSLNTEAFF.